This T cell receptor beta chain comes out of a study of metastatic and nonmetastatic thyroid tumors. Whole-study context: Where malignant and benign thyroid patients were concerned, repertoires were compared across blood and tumor or nodule tissue.

The entire patient cohort was treatment-naive prior to thyroid surgery. The authors' processing: The study built a papillary thyroid cancer distant-metastasis classifier from CDR3 differences across clinicopathological groups. TCRdb re-called the PCR reads through MiXCR. For this entry, the V and J calls and clone size follow TCRdb and not the study's own pipeline. The sample has some 38,000 clones; approximately 15% are singletons. This CDR3 has 16 amino acids. Germline V gives CDR1 DFQATT, CDR2 SNEGSKA (reference sequence). A word on this clone: A read error may produce the germline difference seen at one junction end.

J is TRBJ1-1 and V is TRBV20-1; 11 positions agree with TRBD1. The TCR comes from a female donor with papillary thyroid cancer or a benign thyroid nodule (not recorded which). Some clones in this sample may be carry-over from other donors' samples. The sequenced material came from blood. CDR3 sequence reads: CSAPGQGAKRYTVAFF. DNA for the CDR3: TGCAGTGCTCCCGGACAGGGGGCAAAGAGGTACACTGTAGCTTTCTTT.